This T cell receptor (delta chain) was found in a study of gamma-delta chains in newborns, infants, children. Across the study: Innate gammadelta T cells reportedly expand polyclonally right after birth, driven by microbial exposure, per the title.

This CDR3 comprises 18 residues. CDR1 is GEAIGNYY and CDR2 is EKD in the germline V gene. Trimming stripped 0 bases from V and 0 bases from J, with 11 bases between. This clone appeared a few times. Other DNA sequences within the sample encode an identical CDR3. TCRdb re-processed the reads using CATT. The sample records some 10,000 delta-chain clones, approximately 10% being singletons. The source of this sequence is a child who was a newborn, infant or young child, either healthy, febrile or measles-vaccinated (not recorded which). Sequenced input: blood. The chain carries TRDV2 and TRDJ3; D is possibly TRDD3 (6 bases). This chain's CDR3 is CACDTGGPLSWDTRQMFF. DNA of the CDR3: TGTGCCTGTGACACCGGGGGACCCCTCTCCTGGGACACCCGACAGATGTTTTTC.